These T cell receptor beta chains were read from a single sample in a study of T cell responses to AZD1222 COVID-19 vaccine. Here immunoSEQ multiplex PCR was the method, and the copy in TCRdb shows in-frame clones only, minus some. In the table there are 110,000 to 150,000 clones, around nine tenths of which are singletons. Specimen: peripheral blood, collected on day 0 of AZD1222 vaccination. The receptors stem from an adult in good health. Each CDR3 is given without its conserved first and last residue.

v_gene,j_gene,CDR3aa
TRBV9,TRBJ2-7,ASSVGRGWDSYEQY
TRBV4-3,TRBJ2-7,ASSRQPGDTYEQY
TRBV5-1,TRBJ2-7,ASSLGPDPGQGSYEQY
TRBV6-6,TRBJ2-7,ASKPGTNSYEQY
TRBV29-1,TRBJ2-2,SVNRGGEAGELF
TRBV6-5,TRBJ1-2,ASSYSTGGIDGYT
TRBV11-3,TRBJ2-4,ASSLSGTSQNIQY
TRBV7-8,TRBJ1-2,ASSSRTGSGYT
TRBV15,TRBJ1-4,ATSRESQGNNEKLF
TRBV28,TRBJ2-5,ASSPPERKTQY
TRBV5-1,TRBJ1-1,ASSLDRGLTEAF
TRBV5-1,TRBJ2-1,ASSSDPGSYNEQF
TRBV7-2,TRBJ2-1,ASSLATLTGSYNEQF
TRBV18,TRBJ1-4,ASSPPDSSLF
TRBV3-1/TRBV3-2,TRBJ2-5,ASSRGTQY
TRBV11-2,TRBJ2-7,ASSSRLAGVQQY
TRBV15,TRBJ1-3,ATSPVRSGNTIY
TRBV6-4,TRBJ2-1,ASSEQGRSGQF
TRBV27,TRBJ2-1,ASSFLAGVHNEQF
TRBV2,TRBJ1-5,ASTGTGVFQPQH
TRBV10-3,TRBJ2-5,AISEFGVRWETGETQY
TRBV7-8,TRBJ2-3,ASSLPPADTQY
TRBV7-3,TRBJ2-3,ASSLNIGGGSADTQY
TRBV3-1/TRBV3-2,TRBJ2-7,ASSHVLSGGVRSYEQY
TRBV30,TRBJ2-3,AWGVDTQY
TRBV5-1,TRBJ1-3,ASSTQGHTIY
TRBV7-9,TRBJ1-2,ASSSATPNYGYT
TRBV4-2,TRBJ1-1,ASSQEGTGASTEAF
TRBV7-2,TRBJ1-4,ASSPSRVSNEKLF
TRBV7-9,TRBJ2-5,ASSEISYQETQY
TRBV5-1,TRBJ2-7,ASSSPNLVEQY
TRBV3-1/TRBV3-2,TRBJ1-5,ASSLGQGNQPQH
TRBV6-5,TRBJ1-4,ASSPRDRTNEKLF
TRBV6-5,TRBJ2-7,ASMREEGFYEQY
TRBV6-5,TRBJ2-3,ASRPRDSLTDTQY
TRBV11-2,TRBJ2-7,ASSWEGNEQY
TRBV4-2,TRBJ2-3,ASSQDSASGDRDTQY
TRBV2,TRBJ1-6,ASRESASSYNSPLH
TRBV3-1/TRBV3-2,TRBJ1-6,ASSQEEGSPLH
TRBV29-1,TRBJ2-6,SVTETGSGANVLT
TRBV10-3,TRBJ2-1,AISGLAAVNEQF
TRBV5-6,TRBJ1-5,ASSLRESGQPQH
TRBV14,TRBJ2-1,ASSQDLGPGEQF
TRBV7-9,TRBJ2-7,ASSPGGYEQY
TRBV6-5,TRBJ1-5,ASGAGNQPQH
TRBV30,TRBJ2-7,AWSIGTTYEQY